Listed below are T cell receptor beta chains from one sample, sequenced in a study of shared clonotypes between healthy human individuals. Only in-frame clones appear in the TCRdb table, and some are missing; sequencing was by immunoSEQ multiplex PCR. Of roughly 1.5 million clones listed, 95% to 99% are singletons. Sequences were obtained from naive CD4+ T cells sorted from blood. Receptors originate from a man aged 25 to 40 in good health. Both conserved end residues are part of each CDR3. A D gene is named only where the DNA matches it firmly. Some rows have no size entry. The others give once, few or many, or a class for an expanded clone.

V gene	J gene	D gene	clone size	CDR3 protein	CDR3 DNA
TRBV28	TRBJ2-7	-	-	CASSLSTQKQYF	TGTGCCAGCAGTTTATCCACACAAAAGCAGTACTTC
TRBV11-3	TRBJ2-1	TRBD2	-	CASSLSLLAGGNYNEQFF	TGTGCCAGCAGCTTATCCCTCTTAGCGGGAGGTAACTACAATGAGCAGTTCTTC
TRBV5-1	TRBJ2-2	-	-	CASSLDPQGANTGELFF	TGCGCCAGCAGCTTGGACCCACAGGGCGCGAACACCGGGGAGCTGTTTTTT
TRBV6-6	TRBJ1-1	-	-	CASRAREGAEAFF	TGTGCCAGCAGAGCCAGGGAGGGGGCTGAAGCTTTCTTT
TRBV2	TRBJ2-1	-	-	CASSETFSDNEQFF	TGTGCCAGCAGTGAAACGTTCTCAGACAATGAGCAGTTCTTC
TRBV29-1	TRBJ2-1	-	-	CSSAVSSYNEQFF	TGCAGCTCTGCGGTGAGCTCCTACAATGAGCAGTTCTTC
TRBV29-1	TRBJ2-7	-	once	CSVEGGEGEFYEQYF	TGCAGCGTTGAAGGAGGAGAAGGGGAATTCTACGAGCAGTACTTC
TRBV7-9	TRBJ1-3	-	once	CASSLPGQARYYSGNTIYF	TGTGCCAGCAGCTTACCTGGGCAGGCAAGATACTACTCTGGAAACACCATATATTTT
TRBV27	TRBJ2-1	TRBD2	once	CASSPPSAGAGNEQFF	TGTGCCAGCAGTCCCCCGTCGGCGGGAGCGGGTAATGAGCAGTTCTTC
TRBV28	TRBJ2-1	-	once	CASSLYGYNNEQFF	TGTGCCAGCAGTCTTTACGGCTACAACAATGAGCAGTTCTTC
TRBV28	TRBJ2-5	TRBD2	-	CASSRSGRGETQYF	TGTGCCAGCAGTCGTAGCGGGAGAGGGGAGACCCAGTACTTC
TRBV28	TRBJ1-5	TRBD1	-	CASSSDRGYQPQHF	TGTGCCAGCAGTTCGGACAGGGGGTACCAGCCCCAGCATTTT
TRBV5-4	TRBJ1-3	TRBD1	-	CASSSGGQGDSGNTIYF	TGTGCCAGCAGCTCCGGAGGACAGGGGGACTCTGGAAACACCATATATTTT
TRBV28	TRBJ1-1	-	-	CASTGTGTLNTEAFF	TGTGCCAGCACCGGAACCGGGACATTGAACACTGAAGCTTTCTTT
TRBV11-2	TRBJ1-1	-	-	CASSLVGTPNTEAFF	TGTGCCAGCAGCTTAGTTGGCACCCCAAACACTGAAGCTTTCTTT
TRBV5-1	TRBJ2-5	TRBD1	-	CASSLETGGAQKTQYF	TGCGCCAGCAGCTTGGAAACAGGGGGCGCGCAGAAGACCCAGTACTTC
TRBV5-4	TRBJ2-3	-	-	CASSSGTATDTQYF	TGTGCCAGCAGCTCCGGGACTGCTACAGATACGCAGTATTTT
TRBV21-1	TRBJ2-7	-	-	CASSYKGKSSYEQYF	TGTGCCAGCAGCTATAAAGGGAAAAGCTCCTACGAGCAGTACTTC
TRBV29-1	TRBJ2-1	-	-	CSVGAGVPYNEQFF	TGCAGCGTTGGGGCAGGGGTACCCTACAATGAGCAGTTCTTC
TRBV6-1	TRBJ2-5	-	-	CASIVKGRETQYF	TGTGCCAGCATCGTTAAGGGTAGGGAGACCCAGTACTTC
TRBV28	TRBJ1-2	-	-	CASTSLLERGYTF	TGTGCCAGCACCAGCCTTTTGGAGCGTGGCTACACCTTC
TRBV5-1	TRBJ2-3	-	-	CASSYSDPSTDTQYF	TGCGCCAGCAGCTATTCAGACCCTAGCACAGATACGCAGTATTTT
TRBV7-9	TRBJ2-7	-	-	CASSPPGRHTYYEQYF	TGTGCCAGCAGCCCTCCCGGACGGCACACTTACTACGAGCAGTACTTC
TRBV18	TRBJ2-3	-	-	CASSPGQPRDTQYF	TGTGCCAGCTCACCAGGGCAGCCAAGGGATACGCAGTATTTT
TRBV28	TRBJ1-5	-	once	CASSRDTVEPQHF	TGTGCCAGCAGCCGGGACACCGTCGAACCCCAGCATTTT
TRBV7-8	TRBJ1-1	TRBD1	-	CASSRDRGWYTEAFF	TGTGCCAGCAGCCGGGACAGGGGATGGTACACTGAAGCTTTCTTT
TRBV28	TRBJ1-3	-	-	CASSKGNTIYF	TGTGCCAGCAGCAAAGGAAACACCATATATTTT
TRBV2	TRBJ2-6	-	-	CASTGSGANVLTF	TGTGCCAGCACGGGGTCTGGGGCCAACGTCCTGACTTTC
TRBV18	TRBJ2-7	-	few	CASSSHYEQYF	TGTGCCAGCTCATCCCACTACGAGCAGTACTTC
TRBV7-9	TRBJ2-1	-	-	CASSPSSGREQFF	TGTGCCAGCAGCCCTAGTTCCGGGAGAGAGCAGTTCTTC
TRBV28	TRBJ1-4	TRBD1	-	CASIDRGRSEKLFF	TGTGCCAGCATCGACAGGGGGCGCAGCGAAAAACTGTTTTTT
TRBV4-3	TRBJ2-6	TRBD2	-	CASSQDAFREDSGANVLTF	TGCGCCAGCAGCCAAGACGCCTTCCGGGAGGACTCTGGGGCCAACGTCCTGACTTTC
TRBV7-9	TRBJ2-7	-	-	CASSLTGSPSYEQYF	TGTGCCAGCAGCTTGACGGGGTCACCCTCCTACGAGCAGTACTTC
TRBV18	TRBJ2-5	-	-	CASSPPNGETQYF	TGTGCCAGCTCACCACCGAACGGAGAGACCCAGTACTTC
TRBV5-1	TRBJ2-5	TRBD2	-	CASSWGLRSGEGETQYF	TGCGCCAGCAGCTGGGGCTTGCGAAGCGGGGAGGGAGAGACCCAGTACTTC
TRBV6-6	TRBJ2-5	TRBD2	-	CASSYGAGGRETQYF	TGTGCCAGCAGTTACGGAGCGGGGGGGAGGGAGACCCAGTACTTC
TRBV18	TRBJ1-2	TRBD1	-	CASSPKVPTGDGYTF	TGTGCCAGCTCACCGAAAGTCCCTACAGGGGATGGCTACACCTTC
TRBV6-1	TRBJ2-5	TRBD2	-	CASSALSGSKGLETQYF	TGTGCCAGCAGTGCGCTTAGCGGGAGTAAGGGTCTGGAGACCCAGTACTTC
TRBV7-2	TRBJ2-2	-	-	CASSNPGEVAGELFF	TGTGCCAGCAGCAACCCGGGGGAAGTGGCCGGGGAGCTGTTTTTT
TRBV9	TRBJ2-1	-	-	CASSPAGQGSYNEQFF	TGTGCCAGCAGCCCAGCGGGGCAGGGGTCGTACAATGAGCAGTTCTTC
TRBV7-2	TRBJ1-2	-	-	CASSPETGNYGYTF	TGTGCCAGCAGCCCGGAGACAGGAAACTATGGCTACACCTTC
TRBV30	TRBJ2-7	-	-	CAWSVRVSSYEQYF	TGTGCCTGGAGTGTAAGGGTGAGCTCCTACGAGCAGTACTTC
TRBV18	TRBJ2-7	-	-	CASSRDRTYEQYF	TGTGCCAGCTCGCGGGACAGAACCTACGAGCAGTACTTC
TRBV5-1	TRBJ2-1	TRBD2	once	CASHVGRVASGRPTNEQFF	TGCGCCAGCCATGTTGGGAGGGTGGCTAGCGGGAGGCCAACCAATGAGCAGTTCTTC
TRBV5-8	TRBJ2-3	TRBD2	-	CASSEAGGPTDTQYF	TGTGCCAGCAGCGAAGCGGGAGGGCCGACAGATACGCAGTATTTT
TRBV5-6	TRBJ2-1	-	-	CASSLWVNLEQFF	TGTGCCAGCAGCTTGTGGGTCAACCTGGAGCAGTTCTTC
TRBV6-1	TRBJ2-1	TRBD1	-	CASARTGGYNEQFF	TGTGCCAGCGCCCGGACAGGGGGCTACAATGAGCAGTTCTTC